The rows below give T cell receptor beta chains drawn from one sample of a study of T cell responses to AZD1222 COVID-19 vaccine. Clones were read by immunoSEQ multiplex PCR, and TCRdb kept only the in-frame ones, dropping some. The table includes around 180,000 clones, about 87% detected once. The starting material was peripheral blood, obtained on day 0 of AZD1222 vaccination. All receptors come from an adult in good health. Each CDR3 is given with its conserved first and last residue. D genes are given only for firm matches. Not every row has a clone size; where given, it reads once, few, many or a size class.

NA,TRBV7-9,NA,TRBJ1-2,CASSSGGGYTF,TGTGCCAGCAGCTCGGGGGGTGGCTACACCTTC
NA,TRBV24-1,NA,TRBJ1-2,CATSDLKATDNPYGYTF,TGTGCCACCAGTGATTTGAAGGCAACCGATAATCCCTATGGCTACACCTTC
NA,TRBV5-3,NA,TRBJ1-3,CARSDHPPGPYSGNTIYF,TGTGCCAGAAGCGACCACCCCCCGGGCCCTTACTCTGGAAACACCATATATTTT
NA,TRBV9,NA,TRBJ2-3,CASGREGTDTQYF,TGTGCCTCAGGGAGAGAGGGCACAGATACGCAGTATTTT
NA,TRBV18,NA,TRBJ2-3,CASSLSTDTQYF,TGTGCCAGCTCACTTTCTACGGATACGCAGTATTTT
TRBD1,TRBV12-3/TRBV12-4,NA,TRBJ2-3,CASTTQGAGTQYF,TGTGCCAGCACCACCCAGGGGGCTGGTACGCAGTATTTT
TRBD1,TRBV19,NA,TRBJ2-7,CASSAPGTGTYEQYF,TGTGCCAGTAGTGCACCCGGGACAGGGACCTACGAGCAGTACTTC
NA,TRBV7-2,once,TRBJ2-3,CASSLAWGRGYTQYF,TGTGCCAGCAGCTTAGCTTGGGGGAGAGGTTATACGCAGTATTTT
NA,TRBV6-2/TRBV6-3,NA,TRBJ2-2,CASSDSRRGTGTGELFF,TGTGCCAGCAGTGACTCCCGACGGGGCACGGGAACCGGGGAGCTGTTTTTT
TRBD2,TRBV18,NA,TRBJ2-1,CASSPTSGSYNEQFF,TGTGCCAGCTCACCGACTAGCGGATCCTACAATGAGCAGTTCTTC
NA,TRBV5-8,NA,TRBJ1-5,CASSPGTANQPQHF,TGTGCCAGCAGCCCCGGGACCGCGAATCAGCCCCAGCATTTT
TRBD2,TRBV5-1,few,TRBJ2-1,CASFRTSGSFDEQFF,TGCGCCAGCTTTAGGACTAGCGGGAGTTTCGATGAGCAGTTCTTC
TRBD1,TRBV28,NA,TRBJ1-1,CASTDTGAITEAFF,TGTGCCAGCACCGATACAGGGGCTATTACTGAAGCTTTCTTT